The 20 T cell receptor beta chains below come from one sample, sequenced in a study of blood T cell repertoires in COVID-19. The repertoire was sequenced with immunoSEQ multiplex PCR; TCRdb's copy has only in-frame clones and lacks some. The repertoire holds around 430,000 clones, with around 88% as singletons. Material for sequencing was peripheral blood. The receptors stem from a woman aged 50 to 65 with COVID-19, enrolled during active disease.

V is TRBV30 and J is TRBJ1-1; perhaps TRBD1 as D (5 bases). Germline CDR1 and CDR2: GTSNPN and SVGIG (reference sequence). The CDR3 loop spans 13 amino acids. V lost 4 bases to trimming and J lost 0 bases, with 9 bases between them. The CDR3 reads CAWNRGLNTEAFF. The CDR3 DNA reads TGTGCCTGGAATAGGGGATTGAACACTGAAGCTTTCTTT.

The gene calls are TRBV5-1 and TRBJ1-2; no reliable D call. CDR1 and CDR2 from the germline V gene are SGHRS and YFSETQ. The CDR3 loop spans 16 amino acids. The ends were cut back, 2 bases at V and 4 bases at J, with 18 bases in the middle. The CDR3 nucleotides are TGCGCCAGCAGCTTCGGGGAGAGGCCGGCGGGCTATGGCTACACCTTC. This codes for CASSFGERPAGYGYTF.

The J gene is TRBJ2-7, the V gene TRBV19; 9 positions match TRBD1. V lost 5 bases, J lost 4 bases, and 9 bases stayed unmatched. CDR1 and CDR2 (germline): LNHDA, SQIVND (reference sequence). The CDR3 runs 15 residues. CDR3 amino acids: CASSPGTGKWYEQYF. The CDR3 nucleotides read TGTGCCAGTAGTCCCGGGACAGGGAAGTGGTACGAGCAGTACTTC.

The chain employs TRBV30 and TRBJ2-7, with 12 bases fitting TRBD2. Germline loops: CDR1 GTSNPN, CDR2 SVGIG (reference sequence). The CDR3 is 16 amino acids. V dropped 6 bases and J dropped 7; count of bases not matched to a gene: 16. For the CDR3, the DNA is TGTGCCTGTTTGGGACTAGCGGGTGGGACCAGGGAAGAGCAGTACTTC. Residues: CACLGLAGGTREEQYF.

The chain carries TRBV6-5 and TRBJ2-1, with 9 bases aligning to TRBD1. Germline-derived CDR1 and CDR2 are MNHEY and SVGAGI. With 7 bases clipped from V and 5 bases from J, the junction kept 9 bases outside the gene matches. CDR3 length: 15 residues. The CDR3 DNA follows: TGTGCCAGCACCCCTAGGACAGGGGTGAACAATGAGCAGTTCTTC. It encodes CASTPRTGVNNEQFF.

This clone was observed a few times. This sequence joins TRBV9 and TRBJ2-3, with a possible D match to TRBD2 (5 bases). The germline V gene encodes CDR1 SGDLS and CDR2 YYNGEE. The V end was cut by 0 bases, the J end by 3 bases, with 14 bases between. This CDR3 is built from 16 residues. CDR3 coding DNA: TGTGCCAGCAGCGTAGCCCCTACTAGTGGGACAGATACGCAGTATTTT. Amino acids: CASSVAPTSGTDTQYF.

The chain carries TRBV5-1 and TRBJ2-6; weak D call: TRBD1 (7 bases). V lost 4 bases to trimming and J lost 1 base, with 9 bases between them. The length of the CDR3 is 15 residues. Per the germline V gene, CDR1 is SGHRS and CDR2 is YFSETQ. The CDR3 reads CASSAGGSGANVLTF. The CDR3 nucleotides are TGCGCCAGCAGCGCAGGGGGGTCTGGGGCCAACGTCCTGACTTTC.

V usage is TRBV5-1 and J usage is TRBJ1-1; D unresolved. V gave up 7 bases and J gave up 6 bases, with 19 bases separating them. The germline V gene encodes CDR1 SGHRS and CDR2 YFSETQ. This CDR3 is built from 14 residues. CDR3 in DNA: TGCGCCAGCTTAACGGACGGTAGCGCCTCTGAAGCTTTCTTT. It yields the protein CASLTDGSASEAFF.

The CDR3 region is CASRSYSNQPQHF. In DNA, the CDR3 is TGTGCCAGCCGGAGCTATAGCAATCAGCCCCAGCATTTT. The chain uses TRBV28 and TRBJ1-5, with D unresolved. Germline V gene sequence: CDR1 MDHEN, CDR2 SYDVKM. This CDR3 is built from 13 residues. Trimming removed 8 bases at V and 0 bases at J, with 8 bases between.

The rearrangement links TRBV7-9 to TRBJ2-7; 9 bases are shared with TRBD1. The CDR3 covers 14 residues. The germline V gene has CDR1 SEHNR and CDR2 FQNEAQ (reference sequence). J gave up 6 bases and V 1 base, and 4 bases lay outside the gene matches. CDR3 bases: TGTGCCAGCAGCTTAGGGGGACAGGGATTCGAGCAGTACTTC. Its protein product is CASSLGGQGFEQYF.

The rearrangement joins TRBV21-1 to TRBJ1-6. TRBV21-1 corresponds to a pseudogene. This CDR3 spans 15 amino acids. The DNA of the CDR3 is TGTGCCAGCAGCACTCGGACGGAGGTAGGATCACCCCTCCACTTT. Translated: CASSTRTEVGSPLHF.

This chain links TRBV9 with TRBJ2-7; 10 bases are a match to TRBD2. Germline assignment: CDR1 SGDLS and CDR2 YYNGEE. V was clipped by 1 base and J by 6 bases; unmatched bases: 10. The CDR3 runs to 16 residues. CDR3 in amino acids: CASSVSLAGPSTEQYF. In DNA, the CDR3 is TGTGCCAGCAGCGTATCACTAGCGGGGCCCTCAACCGAGCAGTACTTC.

This chain uses TRBV9 with TRBJ2-2; D is unresolved. The CDR3 extends over 17 amino acids. The V gene lost 4 bases and the J gene lost 0 bases, with 16 bases spanning the gap. Germline V lookup: CDR1 SGDLS, CDR2 YYNGEE. CDR3 sequence reads: CASSPGEPAPNTGELFF. CDR3 nucleotide sequence: TGTGCCAGCAGCCCCGGAGAGCCAGCGCCGAACACCGGGGAGCTGTTTTTT.

The V call is TRBV9, the J call TRBJ2-5, with TRBD2 matching over 7 bases. The germline V gene has CDR1 SGDLS and CDR2 YYNGEE. CDR3 size: 17 residues. V lost 4 bases, J lost 5 bases, and 17 bases stayed unmatched. This CDR3 is CASSSHHGLEAMETQYF. DNA of the CDR3: TGTGCCAGCAGCTCCCATCACGGACTAGAGGCGATGGAGACCCAGTACTTC. Filled out from reference TRBV9 and TRBJ2-5, the complete variable domain reads DSGVTQTPKHLITATGQRVTLRCSPRSGDLSVYWYQQSLDQGLQFLIQYYNGEERAKGNILERFSAQQFPDLHSELNLSSLELGDSALYFCASSSHHGLEAMETQYFGPGTRLLVL.

The chain couples TRBV19 to TRBJ1-4; TRBD1 matches 7 bases. The CDR3 contains 13 residues. After removal of 1 base from V and 11 bases from J, the junction contained 4 bases not matched to a gene. CDR1 and CDR2 (germline): LNHDA, SQIVND (reference sequence). This chain's CDR3 is CASSIATGEKLFF. In DNA form, the CDR3 reads TGTGCCAGTAGTATAGCCACAGGGGAGAAACTGTTTTTT.

J is TRBJ2-7 and V is TRBV7-2; D perhaps matches TRBD2 (6 bases). V lost 3 bases and J 7 bases, leaving 16 bases between the germline ends. Germline V gene lookup returns CDR1 SGHTA and CDR2 FQGNSA. The CDR3 spans 14 residues. The CDR3 coding sequence is TGTGCCAGCAGCTTCGGGAGTTCGTGGGGAGAGCAGTACTTC. It codes for CASSFGSSWGEQYF.

This clone was detected a few times. The rearrangement links TRBV5-5 to TRBJ2-3; 9 positions agree with TRBD1. Trimming took 5 bases from V and 0 from J; bases not matched to a gene: 4. Germline loops: CDR1 SGHKS, CDR2 YYEKEE (reference sequence). This CDR3 has 15 residues. CDR3 region: CASRGTGLSTDTQYF. The CDR3 nucleotides read TGTGCCAGCAGGGGGACAGGGCTAAGCACAGATACGCAGTATTTT.

This clone appeared a single time. This chain joins TRBV29-1 and TRBJ1-5; the D gene is possibly TRBD1 (6 bases). V was shortened by 6 bases and J by 0 bases, with 12 bases between the two germline ends. The CDR3 runs 14 residues. Germline V gene data show CDR1 as SQVTM and CDR2 as ANQGSEA. The CDR3 nucleotides are TGCAGCGTCCCTACAGGGTATAGCAATCAGCCCCAGCATTTT. Residues: CSVPTGYSNQPQHF.

This clone was observed a single time. The V gene is TRBV19, the J gene TRBJ2-1, with D possibly being TRBD2 (5 bases). V was shortened by 2 bases and J by 10 bases, with 6 bases between the two germline ends. Germline V lookup: CDR1 LNHDA, CDR2 SQIVND (reference sequence). This CDR3 has 11 residues. CDR3 nucleotides: TGTGCCAGTAGTATATGGAGGGAGCAGTTCTTC. This encodes CASSIWREQFF.

This clone was detected only once. The chain recombines TRBV3-1 (or the pseudogene TRBV3-2) with TRBJ1-2, with 8 bases matching TRBD1. V dropped 3 bases and J dropped 8; count of bases not matched to a gene: 8. Germline V gene sequence: CDR1 LGHDT, CDR2 YNNKEL (reference sequence). The CDR3 loop spans 14 amino acids. The CDR3 reads CASSQATGGLGYTF. The DNA for the CDR3 is TGTGCCAGCAGCCAGGCCACAGGGGGGTTAGGCTACACCTTC.